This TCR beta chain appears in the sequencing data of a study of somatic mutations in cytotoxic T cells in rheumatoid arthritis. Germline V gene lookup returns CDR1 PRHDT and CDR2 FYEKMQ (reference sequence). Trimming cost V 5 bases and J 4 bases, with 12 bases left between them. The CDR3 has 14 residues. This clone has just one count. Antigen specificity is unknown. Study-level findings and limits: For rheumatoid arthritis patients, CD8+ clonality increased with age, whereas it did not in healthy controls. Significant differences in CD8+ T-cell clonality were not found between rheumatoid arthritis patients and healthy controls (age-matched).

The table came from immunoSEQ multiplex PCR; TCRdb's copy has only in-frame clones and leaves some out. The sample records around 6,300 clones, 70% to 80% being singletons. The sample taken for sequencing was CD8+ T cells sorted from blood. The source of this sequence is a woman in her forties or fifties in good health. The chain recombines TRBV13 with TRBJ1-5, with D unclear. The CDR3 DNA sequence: TGTGCCAGCAGCGTCGGGAAAAATAATCAGCCCCAGCATTTT. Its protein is CASSVGKNNQPQHF.